The next 2 T cell receptor beta chains were all read from a single sample in a study of shared clonotypes between healthy human individuals (TCRdb year 2020). Library preparation used the immunoSEQ multiplex PCR assay. The table was pulled from immuneACCESS by TCRdb, which kept in-frame rearrangements only. Such tables lose some clones; where checked, under half of the loss comes from unresolved V genes, and the rest has no known cause. Counted in this sample were some 580,000 clones; roughly 98% of them appeared once. 0.3% of the sample lies in the top ten. CD8 naive samples consisted of CD45RO-negative cells that were positively selected for CCR7, yielding a CD45RA+CCR7+ population without TemRA cells. The sample comprised naive CD8+ T cells sorted from blood. The cell subset or site label, read with the paper, signifies: CD45RA+CCR7+. The receptors here all came from a man in his thirties or forties in good health.

The rearrangement uses TRBV29-1 and TRBJ2-1; D perhaps matches TRBD2 (5 bases). Germline CDR1 reads SQVTM; CDR2 reads ANQGSEA. Between the trimmed V and J ends, which lost 5 bases and 5 bases, there was a span of 13 bases. CDR3 length: 13 residues. The CDR3 sequence is CSVSLRADNEQFF. The CDR3 nucleotides read TGCAGCGTTTCATTACGAGCGGACAATGAGCAGTTCTTC.

The rearrangement links TRBV29-1 to TRBJ2-1; D is uncertain. V dropped 0 bases and J dropped 0 bases, with 12 bases sitting between them. The V gene's germline CDR1 is SQVTM and CDR2 ANQGSEA. CDR3 size: 16 residues. The CDR3, as DNA: TGCAGCGTTGAAGATCTTAAGGAAAGCTCCTACAATGAGCAGTTCTTC. Its protein product is CSVEDLKESSYNEQFF.